This T cell receptor beta chain was identified in a study of OX40 agonist ivuxolimab in advanced cancers. Study as a whole: Patients were 82.7% male with ages roughly 20 to 80, mean about 54. General study findings and limits: Researchers report that CD8+ T cells had, on average, more expanded clones than CD4+. Part of the nonresponder group also had normalized T-cell clonal expansion that was low.

Method: immunoSEQ multiplex PCR; TCRdb's copy keeps in-frame clones and lacks some. Of about 44,000 clones in the sample, approximately 80% were seen once. This CDR3 contains 14 residues. V shed 4 bases and J shed 0 bases, with 7 bases lying between them. CDR1 is SGHAT and CDR2 is FQNNGV in the germline V gene. Note on this clone: Its antigen is as yet unknown.

Sequenced material: CD4+ or CD8+ T cells sorted from blood, taken in a trial of the OX40 agonist ivuxolimab. The TCR sequence derives from an adult with an advanced solid tumor such as melanoma, head and neck, liver or kidney cancer. The rearrangement links TRBV11-2 to TRBJ1-3, with unresolved D. The CDR3 here is CASSSLRSGNTIYF. In nucleotides, the CDR3 is TGTGCCAGCAGCTCACTACGCTCTGGAAACACCATATATTTT. Drawing the rest from reference TRBV11-2 and TRBJ1-3, the complete variable domain is EAGVAQSPRYKIIEKRQSVAFWCNPISGHATLYWYQQILGQGPKLLIQFQNNGVVDDSQLPKDRFSAERLKGVDSTLKIQPAKLEDSAVYLCASSSLRSGNTIYFGEGSWLTVV.